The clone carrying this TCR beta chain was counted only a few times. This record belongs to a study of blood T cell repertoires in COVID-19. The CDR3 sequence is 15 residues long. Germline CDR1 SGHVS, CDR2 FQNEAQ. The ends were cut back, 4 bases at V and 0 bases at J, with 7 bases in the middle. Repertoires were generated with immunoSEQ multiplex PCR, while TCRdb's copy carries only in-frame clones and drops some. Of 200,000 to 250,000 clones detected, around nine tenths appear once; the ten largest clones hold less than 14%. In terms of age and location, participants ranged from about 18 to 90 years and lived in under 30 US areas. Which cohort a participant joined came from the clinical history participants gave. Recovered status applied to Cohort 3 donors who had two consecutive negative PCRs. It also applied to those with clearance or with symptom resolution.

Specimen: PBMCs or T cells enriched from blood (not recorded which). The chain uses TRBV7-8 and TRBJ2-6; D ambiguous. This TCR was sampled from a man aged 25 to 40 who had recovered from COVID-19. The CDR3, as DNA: TGTGCCAGCAGCTCATGGAGCTCTGGGGCCAACGTCCTGACTTTC. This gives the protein CASSSWSSGANVLTF.